This T cell receptor beta chain was identified in a study of blood T cells in healthy people across ages. Concerning this clonotype itself: What it binds is unknown.

A second 7 to 11 cycle PCR used barcoded and J-beta primers. Every single cDNA molecule received a tag from a template-switch adaptor with 12 random nucleotides. TCRdb independently ran MiXCR on the 5' RACE reads; one entry per CDR3 protein. The data contain over 1,300,000 distinct CDR3 sequences, almost 60% of them singletons. Study observations and caveats: Estimated diversity across one million T cells was deemed an underestimate.

Germline lookup yields CDR1 SGHTA and CDR2 FQGNSA. There are 14 residues in the CDR3. The V end was cut by 5 bases, the J end by 3 bases, with 13 bases between. The TCR sequence derives from a man aged 18 to 29 in good health. The sequenced material came from blood. This rearrangement joins TRBV7-2 to TRBJ2-5; D gene unclear. CDR3 in amino acids: CASSTRTAEETQYF. The CDR3 DNA is TGTGCCAGCAGCACCCGGACGGCAGAAGAGACCCAGTACTTC.